This TCR beta chain was documented in a study of blood T cell repertoires in COVID-19. For the study at large: Donors in the United States, Italy and Spain gave samples during acute or convalescent COVID-19. PBMCs, B-cell-depleted T cells, or T cells provided the cDNA or gDNA that made up the material.

The CDR3 loop spans 15 amino acids. J gave up 4 bases and V 6 bases, and 11 bases lay outside the gene matches. Germline CDR1 and CDR2: KGHSH and LQKENI. Assay used: immunoSEQ multiplex PCR; TCRdb lists only in-frame clones, some missing. This table holds more than 150,000 clones, around 87% found once. Sequences were obtained from peripheral blood. The chain joins TRBV18 to TRBJ1-1, with 7 positions matching TRBD1. The sequence came from a man in his late teens or twenties with acute or convalescent COVID-19. The CDR3 region has the DNA TGTGCCAGCTCTCCGCCCCCGGGACAGTTCACTGAAGCTTTCTTT. Translation gives CASSPPPGQFTEAFF.